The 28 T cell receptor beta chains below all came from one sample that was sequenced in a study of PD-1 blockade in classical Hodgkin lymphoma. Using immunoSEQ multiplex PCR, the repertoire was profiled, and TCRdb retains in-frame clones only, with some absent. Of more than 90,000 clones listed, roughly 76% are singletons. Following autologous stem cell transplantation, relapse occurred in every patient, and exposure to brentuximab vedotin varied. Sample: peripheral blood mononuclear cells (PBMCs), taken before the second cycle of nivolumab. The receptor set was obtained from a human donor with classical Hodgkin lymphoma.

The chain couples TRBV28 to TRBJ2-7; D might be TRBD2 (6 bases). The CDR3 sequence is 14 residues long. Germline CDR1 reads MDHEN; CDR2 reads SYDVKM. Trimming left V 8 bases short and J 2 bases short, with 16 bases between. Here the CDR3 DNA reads TGTGCCAGCGGGGGGACTGCTAAACCCTACGAGCAGTACTTC. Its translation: CASGGTAKPYEQYF.

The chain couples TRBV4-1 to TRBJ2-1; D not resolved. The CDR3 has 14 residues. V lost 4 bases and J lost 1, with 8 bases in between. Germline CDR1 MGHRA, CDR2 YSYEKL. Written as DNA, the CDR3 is TGCGCCAGCAGCCGTTCCGTATCCTACAATGAGCAGTTCTTC. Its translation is CASSRSVSYNEQFF.

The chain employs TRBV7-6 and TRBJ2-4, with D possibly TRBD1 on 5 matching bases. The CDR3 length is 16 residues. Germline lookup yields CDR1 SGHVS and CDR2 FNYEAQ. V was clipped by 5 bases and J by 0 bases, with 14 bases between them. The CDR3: CASSPAPQGAKNIQYF. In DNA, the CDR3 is TGTGCCAGCAGCCCGGCCCCCCAGGGAGCCAAAAACATTCAGTACTTC. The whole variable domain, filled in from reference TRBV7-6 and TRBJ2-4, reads GAGVSQSPRYKVTKRGQDVALRCDPISGHVSLYWYRQALGQGPEFLTYFNYEAQQDKSGLPNDRFSAERPEGSISTLTIQRTEQRDSAMYRCASSPAPQGAKNIQYFGAGTRLSVL.

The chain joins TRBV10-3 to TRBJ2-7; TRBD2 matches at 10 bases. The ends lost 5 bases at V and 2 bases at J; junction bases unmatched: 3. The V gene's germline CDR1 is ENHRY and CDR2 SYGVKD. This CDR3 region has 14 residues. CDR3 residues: CAISWTSGTYEQYF. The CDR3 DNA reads TGTGCCATCAGTTGGACTAGCGGAACCTACGAGCAGTACTTC.

This CDR3 is CASSTTSGTTYEQYF. CDR3 in DNA: TGTGCCAGCTCAACTACTAGCGGGACCACCTACGAGCAGTACTTC. The chain is built from TRBV18 and TRBJ2-7; 10 bases are shared with TRBD2. V lost 5 bases, J lost 2 bases, and 6 bases stayed unmatched. Germline CDR1 reads KGHSH; CDR2 reads LQKENI. The CDR3 is 15 amino acids.

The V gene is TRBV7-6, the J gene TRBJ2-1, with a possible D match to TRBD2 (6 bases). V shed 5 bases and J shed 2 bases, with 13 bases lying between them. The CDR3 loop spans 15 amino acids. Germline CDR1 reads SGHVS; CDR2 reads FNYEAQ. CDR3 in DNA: TGTGCCAGCAGCCTTAGCGGACCGACCTACAATGAGCAGTTCTTC. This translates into CASSLSGPTYNEQFF. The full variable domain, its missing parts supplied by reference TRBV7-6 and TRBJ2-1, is GAGVSQSPRYKVTKRGQDVALRCDPISGHVSLYWYRQALGQGPEFLTYFNYEAQQDKSGLPNDRFSAERPEGSISTLTIQRTEQRDSAMYRCASSLSGPTYNEQFFGPGTRLTVL.

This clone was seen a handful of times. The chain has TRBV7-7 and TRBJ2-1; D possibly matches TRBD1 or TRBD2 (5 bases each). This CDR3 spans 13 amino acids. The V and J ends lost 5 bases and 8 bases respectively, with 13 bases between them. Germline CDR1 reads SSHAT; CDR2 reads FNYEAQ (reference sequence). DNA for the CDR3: TGTGCCAGCAGCCTCGGGGACCTGGATGAGCAGTTCTTC. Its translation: CASSLGDLDEQFF.

The CDR3 sequence: CASSRGGLEPDNEQFF. In DNA form, the CDR3 reads TGTGCCAGCAGCCGGGGTGGGCTGGAACCCGACAATGAGCAGTTCTTC. The chain joins TRBV4-2 to TRBJ2-1; D ambiguous. Trimming removed 4 bases from V and 5 bases from J, with 18 bases in between. The CDR3 spans 16 residues. Per germline, CDR1 LGHNA and CDR2 YNFKEQ.

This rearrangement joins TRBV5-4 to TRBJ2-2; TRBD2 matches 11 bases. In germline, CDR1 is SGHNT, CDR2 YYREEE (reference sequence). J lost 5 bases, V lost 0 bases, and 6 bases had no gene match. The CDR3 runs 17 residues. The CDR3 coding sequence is TGTGCCAGCAGCTTGGAACTAGCGGGAGTAAGAACCGGGGAGCTGTTTTTT. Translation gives CASSLELAGVRTGELFF.

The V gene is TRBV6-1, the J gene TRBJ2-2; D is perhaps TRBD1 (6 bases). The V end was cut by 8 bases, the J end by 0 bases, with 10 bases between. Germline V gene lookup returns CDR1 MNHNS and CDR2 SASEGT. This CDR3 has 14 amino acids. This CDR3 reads CASRQEPNTGELFF. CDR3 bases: TGTGCCAGCCGACAGGAACCGAACACCGGGGAGCTGTTTTTT.

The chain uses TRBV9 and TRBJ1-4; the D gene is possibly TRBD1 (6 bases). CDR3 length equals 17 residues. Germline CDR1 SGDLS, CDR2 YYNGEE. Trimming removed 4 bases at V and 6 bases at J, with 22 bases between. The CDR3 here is CASSPWRGGTSYEKLFF. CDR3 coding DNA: TGTGCCAGCAGCCCTTGGAGGGGCGGGACATCTTATGAAAAACTGTTTTTT.

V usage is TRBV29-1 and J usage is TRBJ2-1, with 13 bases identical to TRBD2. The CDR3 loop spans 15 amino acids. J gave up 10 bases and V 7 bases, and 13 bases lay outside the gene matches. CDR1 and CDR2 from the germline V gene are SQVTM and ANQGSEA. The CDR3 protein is CSGGTSGNSLSEQFF. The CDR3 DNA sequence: TGCAGCGGAGGGACTAGCGGGAATTCCCTTTCGGAGCAGTTCTTC.

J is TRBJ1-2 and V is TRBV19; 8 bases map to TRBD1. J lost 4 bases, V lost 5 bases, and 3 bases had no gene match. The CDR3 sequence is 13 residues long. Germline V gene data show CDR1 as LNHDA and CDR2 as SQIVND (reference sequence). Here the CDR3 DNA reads TGTGCCAGTAGTCGACAGGGGAGCTATGGCTACACCTTC. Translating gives CASSRQGSYGYTF.

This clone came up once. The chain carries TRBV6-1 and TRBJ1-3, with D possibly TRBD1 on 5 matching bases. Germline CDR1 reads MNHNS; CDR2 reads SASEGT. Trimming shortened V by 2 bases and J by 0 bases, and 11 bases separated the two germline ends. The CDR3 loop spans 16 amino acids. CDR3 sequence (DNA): TGTGCCAGCAGTGAACATGCGACAGCCTCTGGAAACACCATATATTTT. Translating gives CASSEHATASGNTIYF.

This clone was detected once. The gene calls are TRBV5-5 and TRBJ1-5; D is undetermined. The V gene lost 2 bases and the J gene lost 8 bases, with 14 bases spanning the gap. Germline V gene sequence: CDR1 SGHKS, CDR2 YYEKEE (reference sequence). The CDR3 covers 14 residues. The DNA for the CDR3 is TGTGCCAGCAGCTTTGAGGAGGGTGAAAAGCCCCAGCATTTT. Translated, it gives CASSFEEGEKPQHF.

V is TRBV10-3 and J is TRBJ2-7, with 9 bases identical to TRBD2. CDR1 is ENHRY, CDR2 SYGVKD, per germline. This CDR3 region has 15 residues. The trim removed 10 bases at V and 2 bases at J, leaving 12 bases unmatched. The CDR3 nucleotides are TGTGCCACCGGGGAACTGGCGGGAGGGCCCTACGAGCAGTACTTC. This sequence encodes CATGELAGGPYEQYF.

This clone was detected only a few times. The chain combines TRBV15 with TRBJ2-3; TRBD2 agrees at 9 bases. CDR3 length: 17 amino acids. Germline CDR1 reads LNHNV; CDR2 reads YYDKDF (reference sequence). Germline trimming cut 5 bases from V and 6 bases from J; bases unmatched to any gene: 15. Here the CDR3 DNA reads TGTGCCACCAGCCAAGATCAGGCTAGCGGGAACATGGATACGCAGTATTTT. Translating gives CATSQDQASGNMDTQYF.

DNA for the CDR3: TGTGCCAGCTCACCAGAGACAGGGCCCACTGGGGCCAACGTCCTGACTTTC. Translating it yields CASSPETGPTGANVLTF. This sequence joins TRBV18 and TRBJ2-6; the match to TRBD1 covers 7 bases. J was trimmed by 2 bases and V by 2 bases; bases with no gene match: 6. The CDR3 loop spans 17 amino acids. The V gene's germline CDR1 is KGHSH and CDR2 LQKENI.

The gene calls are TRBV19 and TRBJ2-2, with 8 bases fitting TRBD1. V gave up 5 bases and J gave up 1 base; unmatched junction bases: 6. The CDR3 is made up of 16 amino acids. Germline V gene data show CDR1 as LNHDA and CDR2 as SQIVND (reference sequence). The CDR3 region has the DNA TGTGCCAGTAGTTCGTGGGACAGGCGGAACACCGGGGAGCTGTTTTTT. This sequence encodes CASSSWDRRNTGELFF.

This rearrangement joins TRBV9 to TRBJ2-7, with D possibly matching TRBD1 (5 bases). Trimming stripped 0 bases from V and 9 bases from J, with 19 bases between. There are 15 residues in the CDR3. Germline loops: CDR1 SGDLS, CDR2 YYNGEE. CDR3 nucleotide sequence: TGTGCCAGCAGCGTAGCCAGGGCCCCCCGAAATGCGCAGTACTTC. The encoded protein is CASSVARAPRNAQYF. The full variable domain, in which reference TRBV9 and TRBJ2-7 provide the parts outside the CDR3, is DSGVTQTPKHLITATGQRVTLRCSPRSGDLSVYWYQQSLDQGLQFLIQYYNGEERAKGNILERFSAQQFPDLHSELNLSSLELGDSALYFCASSVARAPRNAQYFGPGTRLTVT.

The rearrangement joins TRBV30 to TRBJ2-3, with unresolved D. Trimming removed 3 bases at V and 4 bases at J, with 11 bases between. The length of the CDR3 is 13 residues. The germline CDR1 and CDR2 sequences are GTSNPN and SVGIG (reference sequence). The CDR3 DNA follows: TGTGCCTGGAGCCCCAGGACCTCAGATACGCAGTATTTT. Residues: CAWSPRTSDTQYF. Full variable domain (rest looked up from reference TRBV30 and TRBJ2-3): SQTIHQWPATLVQPVGSPLSLECTVEGTSNPNLYWYRQAAGRGLQLLFYSVGIGQISSEVPQNLSASRPQDRQFILSSKKLLLSDSGFYLCAWSPRTSDTQYFGPGTRLTVL.

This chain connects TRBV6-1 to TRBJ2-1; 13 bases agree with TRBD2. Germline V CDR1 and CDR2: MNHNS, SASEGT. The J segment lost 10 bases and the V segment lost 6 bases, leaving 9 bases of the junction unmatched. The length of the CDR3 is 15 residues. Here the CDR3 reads CASSELAGGPSEQFF. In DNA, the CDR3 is TGTGCCAGCAGCGAACTAGCGGGAGGGCCCAGCGAGCAGTTCTTC.

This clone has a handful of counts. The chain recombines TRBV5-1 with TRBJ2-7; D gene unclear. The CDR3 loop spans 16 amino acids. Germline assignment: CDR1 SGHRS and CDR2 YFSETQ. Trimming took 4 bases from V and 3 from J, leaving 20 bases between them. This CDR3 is CASSETTNPTGYEQYF. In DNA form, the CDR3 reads TGCGCCAGCAGCGAGACAACTAACCCGACTGGCTACGAGCAGTACTTC.

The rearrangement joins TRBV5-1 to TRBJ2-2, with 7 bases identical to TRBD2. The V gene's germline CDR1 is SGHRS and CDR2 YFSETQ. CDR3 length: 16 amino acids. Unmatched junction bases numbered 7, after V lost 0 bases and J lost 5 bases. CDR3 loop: CASSLALSGSTGELFF. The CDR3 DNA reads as TGCGCCAGCAGCTTGGCCCTTAGCGGGTCGACCGGGGAGCTGTTTTTT. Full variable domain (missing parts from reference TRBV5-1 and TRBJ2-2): KAGVTQTPRYLIKTRGQQVTLSCSPISGHRSVSWYQQTPGQGLQFLFEYFSETQRNKGNFPGRFSGRQFSNSRSEMNVSTLELGDSALYLCASSLALSGSTGELFFGEGSRLTVL.

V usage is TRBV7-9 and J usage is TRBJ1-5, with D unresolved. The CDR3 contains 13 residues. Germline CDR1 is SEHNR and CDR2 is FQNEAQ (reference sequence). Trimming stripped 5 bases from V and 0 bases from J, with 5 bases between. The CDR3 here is CASSKDSNQPQHF. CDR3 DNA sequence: TGTGCCAGCAGCAAGGATAGCAATCAGCCCCAGCATTTT.

The CDR3 sequence is CASSLRGHTEAFF. The CDR3 DNA reads TGTGCCAGCAGTCTAAGGGGGCACACTGAAGCTTTCTTT. The J gene is TRBJ1-1, the V gene TRBV7-2, with 7 positions matching TRBD1. The CDR3 totals 13 residues. V dropped 6 bases and J dropped 3; count of bases not matched to a gene: 4. The germline V gene encodes CDR1 SGHTA and CDR2 FQGNSA.

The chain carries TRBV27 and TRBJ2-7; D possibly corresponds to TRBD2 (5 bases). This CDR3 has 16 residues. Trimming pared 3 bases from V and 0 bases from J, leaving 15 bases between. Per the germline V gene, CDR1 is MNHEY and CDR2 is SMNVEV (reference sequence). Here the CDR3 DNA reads TGTGCCAGCAGTTTCTCGGCAGCGACTACCTCCTACGAGCAGTACTTC. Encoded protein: CASSFSAATTSYEQYF.

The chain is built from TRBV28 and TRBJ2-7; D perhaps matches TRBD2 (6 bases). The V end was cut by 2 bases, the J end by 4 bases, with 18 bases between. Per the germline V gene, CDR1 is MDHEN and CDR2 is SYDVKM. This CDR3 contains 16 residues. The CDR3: CASSLRFGSKGYEQYF. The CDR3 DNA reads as TGTGCCAGCAGTTTAAGGTTCGGGAGTAAAGGGTACGAGCAGTACTTC.